The T cell receptor (beta chain) described here comes from a study of T-cell reconstitution after alpha-beta-depleted transplantation in children. In germline, CDR1 is SGHRS, CDR2 YFSETQ. This CDR3 spans 14 amino acids. Trimming took 3 bases from V and 6 from J; bases not matched to a gene: 6. Unique molecular identifiers were incorporated into the prepared TCRbeta library. TCRdb recomputed calls from the PCR reads with MiXCR, one row per CDR3 protein. Counted here are around 500,000 distinct CDR3 sequences, around an eighth occurring once; the ten biggest clones make up about 5.4%. Specimen: PBMCs from the stem cell graft donor, collected from the stem cell graft. This TCR came from a human donor who donated a stem cell graft to a child with combined immunodeficiency. The chain links TRBV5-1 to TRBJ2-1; 7 bases agree with TRBD1. The CDR3 sequence is CASSSGGRGNEQFF. CDR3 DNA sequence: TGCGCCAGCAGCTCAGGGGGAAGGGGCAATGAGCAGTTCTTC.